This T cell receptor beta chain appears in the sequencing data of a study of cytomegalovirus exposure and HLA in healthy donors. Germline values: CDR1 SGHRS, CDR2 YFSETQ. This CDR3 has 14 residues. V gave up 4 bases and J gave up 2 bases, with 13 bases separating them. PCR used 60 Vbeta primers and 13 Jbeta primers. TCRdb keeps only in-frame clones here, not all; method: immunoSEQ multiplex PCR. The table records around 200,000 clones, roughly 90% of them present only once. Material for sequencing was PBMCs. This TCR was recovered from a woman under 40 in good health and CMV-seronegative. The chain combines TRBV5-1 with TRBJ2-7; D gene ambiguous. The CDR3: CASSTETYTYEQYF. CDR3 nucleotide sequence: TGCGCCAGCAGCACCGAGACATACACCTACGAGCAGTACTTC. The entire variable domain, with the rest obtained from reference TRBV5-1 and TRBJ2-7, is as follows: KAGVTQTPRYLIKTRGQQVTLSCSPISGHRSVSWYQQTPGQGLQFLFEYFSETQRNKGNFPGRFSGRQFSNSRSEMNVSTLELGDSALYLCASSTETYTYEQYFGPGTRLTVT.